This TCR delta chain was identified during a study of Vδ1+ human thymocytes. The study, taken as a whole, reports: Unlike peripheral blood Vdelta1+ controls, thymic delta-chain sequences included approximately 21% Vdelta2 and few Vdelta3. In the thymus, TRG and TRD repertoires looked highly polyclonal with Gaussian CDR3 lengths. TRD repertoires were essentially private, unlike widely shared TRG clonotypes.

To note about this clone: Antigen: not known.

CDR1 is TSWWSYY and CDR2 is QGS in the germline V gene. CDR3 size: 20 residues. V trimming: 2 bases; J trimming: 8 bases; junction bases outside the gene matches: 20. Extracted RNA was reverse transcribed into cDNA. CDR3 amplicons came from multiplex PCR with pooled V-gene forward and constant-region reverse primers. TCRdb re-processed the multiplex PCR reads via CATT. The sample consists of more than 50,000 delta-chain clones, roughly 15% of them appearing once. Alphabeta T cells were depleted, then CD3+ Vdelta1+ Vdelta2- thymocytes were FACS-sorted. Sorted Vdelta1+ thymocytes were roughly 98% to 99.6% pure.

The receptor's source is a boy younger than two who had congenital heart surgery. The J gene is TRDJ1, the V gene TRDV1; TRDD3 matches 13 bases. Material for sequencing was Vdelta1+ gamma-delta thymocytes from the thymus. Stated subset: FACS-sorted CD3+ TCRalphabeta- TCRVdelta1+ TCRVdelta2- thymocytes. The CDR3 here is CALGERSDTLHWGIRGKLIF. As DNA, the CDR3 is TGTGCTCTTGGGGAAAGGTCCGACACTCTACACTGGGGGATACGCGGGAAACTCATCTTT.